This T cell receptor beta chain was recorded in a study of shared clonotypes between healthy human individuals. Overall study context: Sampling drew on donors who were two women and a few men aged 18 to 49. General study points: Clonotype sharing across donors was expected to vary with sequencing depth.

The CDR3 contains 16 residues. Germline loops: CDR1 LGHNA, CDR2 YSLEER. Germline trimming cut 1 base from V and 2 bases from J; bases unmatched to any gene: 4. A note on this clone: Its antigen is unidentified.

Sequencing was performed with immunoSEQ multiplex PCR; in TCRdb, only in-frame clones are kept and a portion is missing. The repertoire holds millions of clones, with 90% to 95% as singletons. Source material: naive CD4+ T cells sorted from blood. Subset of the sample: CD45RA+ positively selected. This receptor was obtained from a man younger than 35 in good health. The rearrangement links TRBV4-3 to TRBJ2-7; 11 bases line up with TRBD2. CDR3 bases: TGCGCCAGCAGCCAAGCGGTAGCGGGAGGGGCCTACGAGCAGTACTTC. It specifies CASSQAVAGGAYEQYF.